This T cell receptor (beta chain) was captured in a study of response to subunit inactivated influenza vaccine. Broader study findings: Seasonal influenza vaccination, on each occasion, was suggested by the authors to recruit few new T cells.

This clonotype has more than one count but fewer than ten. Its antigen is not identified. TCRdb called the RT-PCR reads again in MiXCR, with one record for every CDR3 protein. The table has some 850,000 distinct CDR3 sequences, about a fifth seen once. V was pared by 4 bases and J by 6 bases, with 13 bases between. Germline CDR1 and CDR2: SGDLS and YYNGEE. This CDR3 contains 13 residues. The specimen comprised PBMCs from blood, sampled less than 6 days after vaccination. The receptor was isolated from a man over 45 who received an inactivated influenza vaccine. The chain combines TRBV9 with TRBJ1-2; D is possibly TRBD1 (6 bases). The CDR3 nucleotides are TGTGCCAGCAGCAAACAGGGTGGGCATGGCTACACCTTC. It is translated as CASSKQGGHGYTF.